The clone carrying this T cell receptor beta chain was recorded many times. Its antigen is unidentified. The J segment lost 6 bases and the V segment lost 5 bases, leaving 7 bases of the junction unmatched. Germline V gene lookup returns CDR1 LGHDT and CDR2 YNNKEL (reference sequence). This CDR3 is built from 15 residues. This specimen belongs to a study of glioma-infiltrating T cells. Overall study context: Approximately 1 million peripheral T cells were targeted at roughly 4.5- to 11-fold coverage. General study results and limits: Signature shared blood CDR3 motifs were enriched in low-divergence and depleted in high-divergence patients.

Amplification of TCR alpha and beta CDR3 regions from RNA used iRepertoire nested multiplex PCR. For one-step reverse transcription and amplification, roughly 95-450 ng of tissue mRNA or PBMC total RNA was used. TCRdb called the multiplex PCR reads again in MiXCR, with one record for every CDR3 protein. The top ten clones hold 12% of a sample with 300,000 to 400,000 distinct CDR3 sequences, 35% to 45% of them seen once. The sample taken for sequencing was glioma tissue, nonneoplastic brain tissue, or PBMCs (not recorded which). The V and J genes are TRBV3-1 and TRBJ1-4; 9 nucleotides align to TRBD1. The TCR originated in a human donor with low-grade glioma or glioblastoma, undergoing nonglioma brain surgery, or in good health (not recorded which). The DNA of the CDR3 is TGTGCCAGCAGCACAACAGGGGGCTCGTATGAAAAACTGTTTTTT. Translation: CASSTTGGSYEKLFF.